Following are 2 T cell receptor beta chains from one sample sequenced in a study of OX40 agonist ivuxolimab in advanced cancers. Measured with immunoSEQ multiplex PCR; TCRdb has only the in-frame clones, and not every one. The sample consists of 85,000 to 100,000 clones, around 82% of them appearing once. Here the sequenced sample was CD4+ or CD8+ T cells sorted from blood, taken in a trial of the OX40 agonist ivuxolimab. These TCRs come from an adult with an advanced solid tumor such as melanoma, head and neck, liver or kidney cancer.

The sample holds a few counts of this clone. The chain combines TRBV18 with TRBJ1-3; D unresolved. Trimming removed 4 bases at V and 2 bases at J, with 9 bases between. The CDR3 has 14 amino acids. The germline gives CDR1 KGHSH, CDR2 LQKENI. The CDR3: CASSRSGTGNTIYF. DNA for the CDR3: TGTGCCAGCTCACGCAGCGGGACTGGAAACACCATATATTTT.

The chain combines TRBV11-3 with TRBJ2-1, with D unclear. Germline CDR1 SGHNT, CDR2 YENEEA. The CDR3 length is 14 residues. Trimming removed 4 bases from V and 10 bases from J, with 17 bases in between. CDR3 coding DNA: TGTGCCAGCAGCTCCGATCAAATAGGGCCGGAGCAGTTCTTC. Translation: CASSSDQIGPEQFF.